The rows below give T cell receptor beta chains drawn from one sample of a study of beta chain features in type 1 diabetes. Method: immunoSEQ multiplex PCR; TCRdb's copy keeps in-frame clones and lacks some. This sample has nearly 350,000 clones, with 7.5% to 9% found just once. The sample taken for sequencing was central memory CD4+ T cells from blood. The receptors were gathered from a woman aged 18 to 35 in good health. The CDR3 runs from the conserved cysteine through the conserved F or W. Each record gives: D gene, clone size, V gene, J gene, CDR3 protein, CDR3 DNA. D genes are given only for firm matches. Where a row states a size, it is once, few, many or the class of an expanded clone; other rows omit it.

d_call: -; clone_size: few; v_call: TRBV5-4; j_call: TRBJ1-5; cdr3_aa: CASSVGGTENQPQHF; cdr3_nt: TGTGCCAGCAGCGTGGGGGGGACCGAGAATCAGCCCCAGCATTTT
d_call: TRBD2; clone_size: -; v_call: TRBV29-1; j_call: TRBJ2-1; cdr3_aa: CSVVGTSVSGEQFF; cdr3_nt: TGCAGCGTTGTGGGGACTAGCGTTTCTGGTGAGCAGTTCTTC
d_call: -; clone_size: -; v_call: TRBV28; j_call: TRBJ1-2; cdr3_aa: CASMEALGTLGGYTF; cdr3_nt: TGTGCCAGCATGGAAGCCCTTGGGACATTGGGAGGCTACACCTTC
d_call: -; clone_size: many; v_call: TRBV6-4; j_call: TRBJ2-1; cdr3_aa: CASSRQAYNEQFF; cdr3_nt: TGTGCCAGCTCCCGGCAGGCCTACAATGAGCAGTTCTTC
d_call: -; clone_size: -; v_call: TRBV5-1; j_call: TRBJ2-3; cdr3_aa: CASSLVLATDTQYF; cdr3_nt: TGCGCCAGCAGCTTGGTTCTAGCGACAGATACGCAGTATTTT
d_call: -; clone_size: -; v_call: TRBV5-6; j_call: TRBJ2-3; cdr3_aa: CASSLDSPGTQYF; cdr3_nt: TGTGCCAGCAGCTTGGACAGCCCAGGGACGCAGTATTTT
d_call: -; clone_size: -; v_call: TRBV25-1; j_call: TRBJ1-5; cdr3_aa: CASAGERNQPQHF; cdr3_nt: TGTGCCAGCGCAGGGGAGCGCAATCAGCCCCAGCATTTT
d_call: TRBD1; clone_size: many; v_call: TRBV28; j_call: TRBJ1-5; cdr3_aa: CASRRQGGNQPQHF; cdr3_nt: TGTGCCAGCAGACGACAGGGAGGAAATCAGCCCCAGCATTTT
d_call: TRBD1; clone_size: few; v_call: TRBV2; j_call: TRBJ2-1; cdr3_aa: CASRGTGGPYNEQFF; cdr3_nt: TGTGCCAGCAGAGGGACAGGGGGGCCCTACAATGAGCAGTTCTTC
d_call: TRBD1; clone_size: few; v_call: TRBV7-9; j_call: TRBJ1-3; cdr3_aa: CASSGGQGVGNTIYF; cdr3_nt: TGTGCCAGCAGCGGAGGACAGGGGGTGGGAAACACCATATATTTT
d_call: -; clone_size: few; v_call: TRBV29-1; j_call: TRBJ1-1; cdr3_aa: CSVVGSSLTGTEAFF; cdr3_nt: TGCAGCGTTGTTGGCTCTTCGTTGACGGGGACTGAAGCTTTCTTT
d_call: -; clone_size: -; v_call: TRBV5-1; j_call: TRBJ2-7; cdr3_aa: CASSHGQTGVEQYF; cdr3_nt: TGCGCCAGCAGCCATGGACAGACTGGCGTCGAGCAGTACTTC
d_call: -; clone_size: few; v_call: TRBV7-6; j_call: TRBJ2-7; cdr3_aa: CASSNGYEQYF; cdr3_nt: TGTGCCAGCAGCAACGGCTACGAGCAGTACTTC
d_call: -; clone_size: few; v_call: TRBV5-1; j_call: TRBJ2-1; cdr3_aa: CASSPQTRRDNEQFF; cdr3_nt: TGCGCCAGCAGCCCCCAGACCCGGCGGGACAATGAGCAGTTCTTC
d_call: -; clone_size: -; v_call: TRBV27; j_call: TRBJ1-2; cdr3_aa: CASSPQKTKYGYTF; cdr3_nt: TGTGCCAGCAGTCCACAGAAGACTAAGTATGGCTACACCTTC
d_call: TRBD1; clone_size: -; v_call: TRBV7-9; j_call: TRBJ1-2; cdr3_aa: CASSLGQGYGYTF; cdr3_nt: TGTGCCAGCAGCTTAGGACAGGGTTATGGCTACACCTTC
d_call: TRBD1; clone_size: many; v_call: TRBV11-2; j_call: TRBJ2-4; cdr3_aa: CASKQGIIQYF; cdr3_nt: TGTGCCAGCAAACAGGGGATCATTCAGTACTTC
d_call: TRBD2; clone_size: few; v_call: TRBV28; j_call: TRBJ2-7; cdr3_aa: CASSGAGKSYEQYF; cdr3_nt: TGTGCCAGCAGTGGAGCGGGAAAGTCGTACGAGCAGTACTTC
d_call: -; clone_size: few; v_call: TRBV10-3; j_call: TRBJ1-1; cdr3_aa: CAINGANTEAFF; cdr3_nt: TGTGCCATCAACGGGGCGAACACTGAAGCTTTCTTT
d_call: -; clone_size: many; v_call: TRBV10-3; j_call: TRBJ1-1; cdr3_aa: CAISESGWNTEAFF; cdr3_nt: TGTGCCATCAGTGAGTCTGGATGGAACACTGAAGCTTTCTTT
d_call: TRBD2; clone_size: few; v_call: TRBV11-1; j_call: TRBJ2-5; cdr3_aa: CASSTPGGAETQYF; cdr3_nt: TGTGCCAGCAGCACCCCGGGGGGGGCAGAGACCCAGTACTTC
d_call: TRBD2; clone_size: -; v_call: TRBV9; j_call: TRBJ2-2; cdr3_aa: CASSVALSGSSTGELFF; cdr3_nt: TGTGCCAGCAGCGTAGCTTTAAGCGGGAGTAGCACCGGGGAGCTGTTTTTT
d_call: TRBD1; clone_size: few; v_call: TRBV11-2; j_call: TRBJ1-3; cdr3_aa: CASSFGQGSGNTIYF; cdr3_nt: TGTGCCAGCAGCTTCGGACAGGGCTCTGGAAACACCATATATTTT
d_call: -; clone_size: -; v_call: TRBV7-9; j_call: TRBJ1-1; cdr3_aa: CASSFQENTEAFF; cdr3_nt: TGTGCCAGCAGCTTCCAGGAAAACACTGAAGCTTTCTTT
d_call: TRBD2; clone_size: -; v_call: TRBV2; j_call: TRBJ2-7; cdr3_aa: CASSEPSGRVGEQYF; cdr3_nt: TGTGCCAGCAGTGAACCTTCCGGGAGGGTTGGCGAGCAGTACTTC
d_call: -; clone_size: few; v_call: TRBV28; j_call: TRBJ1-2; cdr3_aa: CASSSGPNYGYTF; cdr3_nt: TGTGCCAGCAGTTCGGGACCTAACTATGGCTACACCTTC
d_call: TRBD1; clone_size: many; v_call: TRBV2; j_call: TRBJ1-2; cdr3_aa: CAGQRDRFYGYTF; cdr3_nt: TGTGCCGGACAGAGGGACAGATTCTATGGCTACACCTTC
d_call: -; clone_size: few; v_call: TRBV25-1; j_call: TRBJ2-5; cdr3_aa: CASSAQVPQETQYF; cdr3_nt: TGTGCCAGCAGTGCCCAGGTTCCTCAAGAGACCCAGTACTTC
d_call: -; clone_size: -; v_call: TRBV15; j_call: TRBJ2-3; cdr3_aa: CATSRDTATDTQYF; cdr3_nt: TGTGCCACCAGCAGAGATACAGCCACAGATACGCAGTATTTT
d_call: -; clone_size: -; v_call: TRBV11-2; j_call: TRBJ2-7; cdr3_aa: CASSRQLASTYEQYF; cdr3_nt: TGTGCCAGCAGCCGACAACTAGCTTCGACCTACGAGCAGTACTTC
d_call: TRBD1; clone_size: few; v_call: TRBV4-1; j_call: TRBJ2-1; cdr3_aa: CASSPIGTGRLNEQFF; cdr3_nt: TGCGCCAGCAGCCCAATAGGGACAGGGCGGCTCAATGAGCAGTTCTTC